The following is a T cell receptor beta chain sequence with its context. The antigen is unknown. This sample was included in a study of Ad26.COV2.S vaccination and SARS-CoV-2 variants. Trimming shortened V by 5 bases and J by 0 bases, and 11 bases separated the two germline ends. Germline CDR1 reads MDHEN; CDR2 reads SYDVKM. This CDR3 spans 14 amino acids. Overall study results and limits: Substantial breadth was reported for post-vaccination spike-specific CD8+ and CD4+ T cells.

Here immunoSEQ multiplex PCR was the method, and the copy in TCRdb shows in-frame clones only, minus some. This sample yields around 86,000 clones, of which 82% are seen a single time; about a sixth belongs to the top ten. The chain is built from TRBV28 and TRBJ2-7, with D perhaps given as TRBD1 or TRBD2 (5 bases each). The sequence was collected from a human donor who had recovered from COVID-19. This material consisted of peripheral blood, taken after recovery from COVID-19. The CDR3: CASSPGTHSYEQYF. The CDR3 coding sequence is TGTGCCAGCAGTCCCGGGACCCACTCCTACGAGCAGTACTTC.